This is a list of T cell receptor beta chains from one sample in a study of early T cells in non-severe SARS-CoV-2 infection. TCRdb re-derived calls from the 5' RACE reads in MiXCR, one entry per CDR3 protein. The sample yields about 68,000 distinct CDR3 sequences, about 11% seen once. Sequencing was carried out using whole blood. The receptors were sampled from an adult who was a healthcare worker with PCR-confirmed SARS-CoV-2 infection or an uninfected control (not recorded which). Each CDR3 is given with its conserved first and last residue. D genes are given only for firm matches. Only some rows state a clone size, as once, few, many or a class for expanded clones.

d_call j_call v_call clone_size cdr3_nt cdr3_aa
TRBD2 TRBJ2-6 TRBV5-8 many TGTGCCAGCAGCGCCCGGACGGGAGGGTCTGGGGCCAACGTCCTGACTTTC CASSARTGGSGANVLTF
TRBD1 TRBJ2-3 TRBV30 many TGTGCCTGGAGAGGCAGGGGACAGGCAGGGGATACGCAGTATTTT CAWRGRGQAGDTQYF
- TRBJ1-4 TRBV20-1 - TGCAGTGCTCTGCAGGGACGACGTGAAAAACTGTTTTTT CSALQGRREKLFF
- TRBJ2-3 TRBV11-2 few TGTGCCAGCAGCTTAGAGACCTTCTCGCGCGATACGCAGTATTTT CASSLETFSRDTQYF
TRBD1 TRBJ2-7 TRBV12-3/TRBV12-4 few TGTGCCAGCAGTTGGGGACAGGGACCCTCTGTGGACGAGCAGTACTTC CASSWGQGPSVDEQYF
TRBD1 TRBJ2-2 TRBV6-5 few TGTGCCAGCAGTTCGACAGGGGGGGACACCGGGGAGCTGTTTTTT CASSSTGGDTGELFF
TRBD2 TRBJ2-7 TRBV6-2/TRBV6-3 many TGTGCCAGCAGAGGGACTAGTTTCTACGAGCAGTACTTC CASRGTSFYEQYF
TRBD1 TRBJ1-1 TRBV7-6 many TGTGCCAGCAGCCGACAGGGAGCCACTGAAGCTTTCTTT CASSRQGATEAFF
TRBD1 TRBJ1-4 TRBV7-2 - TGTGCCAGCAGCCCCCAGACAGGGCGGGAAAAACTGTTTTTT CASSPQTGREKLFF
- TRBJ1-6 TRBV10-2 - TGCGCCAGCATAGCCGGCAGCTCCATGTCACCCCTCCACTTT CASIAGSSMSPLHF
TRBD2 TRBJ2-3 TRBV5-1 few TGCGCCAGCAGCTCGGGACTAGCGGGCGTACCTAGCACAGATACGCAGTATTTT CASSSGLAGVPSTDTQYF
TRBD1 TRBJ1-1 TRBV4-1 - TGCGCCAGCAGCCAAGACCGCCCGGGACAGAAAGCTTTCTTT CASSQDRPGQKAFF
TRBD2 TRBJ2-1 TRBV28 many TGTGCCAGCACCTCACCTGGGGGGACTAGCTCCTACAATGAGCAGTTCTTC CASTSPGGTSSYNEQFF
TRBD2 TRBJ2-7 TRBV5-1 few TGCGCCAGCAGCGTAGCCGGGACTAGCGTGGGGGGTTACGAGCAGTACTTC CASSVAGTSVGGYEQYF
- TRBJ2-3 TRBV6-4 many TGTGCCAGCAGTGACTCTGACACAGATACGCAGTATTTT CASSDSDTDTQYF
- TRBJ1-2 TRBV28 - TGTGCCAGCAGAGAAGTCCGGGACCGAAGTAACTATGGCTACACCTTC CASREVRDRSNYGYTF
TRBD1 TRBJ2-2 TRBV7-8 - TGTGCCAGCTGGGACAGGGAGGCCGGGGAGCTGTTTTTT CASWDREAGELFF
- TRBJ2-1 TRBV28 few TGTGCCAGCATTAACAGCGGAGACTACAATGAGCAGTTCTTC CASINSGDYNEQFF
TRBD2 TRBJ2-3 TRBV10-1 - TGCGCCAACTGGCGGGAGGGCCAAGATACGCAGTATTTT CANWREGQDTQYF
TRBD1 TRBJ2-3 TRBV29-1 - TGCAGCGTTGACGACAGGGCGGGCACAGATACGCAGTATTTT CSVDDRAGTDTQYF
TRBD1 TRBJ2-1 TRBV7-9 many TGTGCCAGCAGCTTCGGAAGGACAGGCCCCTACAATGAGCAGTTCTTC CASSFGRTGPYNEQFF
TRBD2 TRBJ2-1 TRBV11-2 - TGTGCCAGCAGCCGAGGGACTAGCGTTTACAATGAGCAGTTCTTC CASSRGTSVYNEQFF
- TRBJ1-5 TRBV20-1 many TGCAGTGCTAGGCCCCCAGGAGGCGGCAATCAGCCCCAGCATTTT CSARPPGGGNQPQHF
TRBD1 TRBJ1-5 TRBV12-3/TRBV12-4 many TGTGCCAGCAGTGTTACAGGGGGACGCAATCAGCCCCAGCATTTT CASSVTGGRNQPQHF
- TRBJ2-3 TRBV21-1 - TGTGCCAGCAGCAAAGTTGAGAAGAGCACAGATACGCAGTATTTT CASSKVEKSTDTQYF
TRBD2 TRBJ2-1 TRBV11-2 - TGTGCCAGCAGCTTAATGGCGGGAGGATCCCTAGGAAATGAGCAGTTCTTC CASSLMAGGSLGNEQFF
TRBD2 TRBJ2-7 TRBV7-9 few TGTGCCAGCAGCTTAGCTCGACTAGCGGGAACGGAGCAGTACTTC CASSLARLAGTEQYF
TRBD1 TRBJ2-7 TRBV5-6 few TGTGCCAGCAGCTTGGGGGACAGTACCTACGAGCAGTACTTC CASSLGDSTYEQYF
- TRBJ2-7 TRBV3-1 many TGTGCCAGCAGCCAAGGCCAGGAGGCCCCACGGGGGCAGTACTTC CASSQGQEAPRGQYF
TRBD1 TRBJ2-1 TRBV19 few TGTGCCAGTACGTCAGGACAGGGATTCGTCTTC CASTSGQGFVF
- TRBJ1-1 TRBV28 many TGTGCCAGCAGTTTTACAGGCCTCACTTTCTTT CASSFTGLTFF
- TRBJ1-1 TRBV12-3/TRBV12-4 - TGTGCCAGCAGTCCCGGGACACGACTTTCGGCTTTCTTT CASSPGTRLSAFF
TRBD2 TRBJ2-7 TRBV28 few TGTGCCAGCAGTGGGACTAGCGGGCAATTCGTCGAGCAGTACTTC CASSGTSGQFVEQYF
- TRBJ2-3 TRBV7-6 - TGTGCCAGCAGCTTAGTGGACACAGATACGCAGTATTTT CASSLVDTDTQYF
TRBD2 TRBJ2-1 TRBV6-5 - TGTGCCAGCAGTTACTCTTCAGGGAGGGTCTACAATGAGCAGTTCTTC CASSYSSGRVYNEQFF
- TRBJ2-1 TRBV19 - TGTGCCAGTAGTATCGGCCCCCGACTAGTAGGGCTGTGGTCCCATGAGCAGTTCTTC CASSIGPRLVGLWSHEQFF
- TRBJ1-1 TRBV5-1 few TGCGCCAGCAGCTCCCAAGGGGGGAGGACTGAAGCTTTCTTT CASSSQGGRTEAFF
- TRBJ2-7 TRBV18 many TGTGCCAGCTCAGTCGAACCGGGGGGCACCTACGAGCAGTACTTC CASSVEPGGTYEQYF
- TRBJ2-7 TRBV2 few TGTGCCAGCACTGAAGGGGGACGGACCTACGAGCAGTACTTC CASTEGGRTYEQYF
- TRBJ2-7 TRBV28 few TGTGCCAGCAGTATAAGGGGCCACGAGCAGTACTTC CASSIRGHEQYF
- TRBJ2-7 TRBV29-1 few TGCAGCGTCAGGGGTTTAGGTGGCTACGAGCAGTACTTC CSVRGLGGYEQYF
- TRBJ2-5 TRBV28 few TGTGCCAGCAGTTTTCGGACGGAGACCCAGTACTTC CASSFRTETQYF
- TRBJ2-7 TRBV7-9 few TGTGCCAGCAGCATAAGGACAGACTACGAGCAGTACTTC CASSIRTDYEQYF
TRBD2 TRBJ2-3 TRBV7-8 many TGTGCCAGCAGCTTCTGGGAGGGGAAAGGAGATACGCAGTATTTT CASSFWEGKGDTQYF
- TRBJ1-1 TRBV6-6 few TGTGCCAGCAGGCAGGGCCCGAACACTGAAGCTTTCTTT CASRQGPNTEAFF
TRBD2 TRBJ2-1 TRBV20-1 - TGCAGTGCTATTTTAGCGGGAACTAACGAATACAATGAGCAGTTCTTC CSAILAGTNEYNEQFF
- TRBJ1-2 TRBV9 few TGTGCCAGCGGAGGCTACCCTGGCTACACCTTC CASGGYPGYTF
- TRBJ2-2 TRBV20-1 many TGCAGTGCTAGAGGGGAAGCGGCGAACACCGGGGAGCTGTTTTTT CSARGEAANTGELFF
- TRBJ2-2 TRBV28 many TGTGCCGCGCGAACGATTTCGAACACCGGGGAGCTGTTTTTT CAARTISNTGELFF
- TRBJ2-7 TRBV5-1 - TGCGCCAGCAGCTTGTTTGGTAGCGCCTACGAGCAGTACTTC CASSLFGSAYEQYF
TRBD1 TRBJ1-3 TRBV20-1 many TGCAGTGCCAAGGGGGCCGGTAGCTCTGGAAACACCATATATTTT CSAKGAGSSGNTIYF
- TRBJ1-5 TRBV19 many TGTGCCAGTTCTATCGCGGTTCAGCCCCAGCATTTT CASSIAVQPQHF
- TRBJ1-6 TRBV7-2 - TGTGCCAGCAGCCCGGGGACGGCAAATTCACCCCTCCACTTT CASSPGTANSPLHF
- TRBJ2-3 TRBV5-6 few TGTGCCCACGGAAGGAACGGGGCAGATACGCAGTATTTT CAHGRNGADTQYF
- TRBJ2-7 TRBV4-1 - TGCGCCAGCAGCCAAGATCATCCAGGGCCCTACGAGCAGTACTTC CASSQDHPGPYEQYF